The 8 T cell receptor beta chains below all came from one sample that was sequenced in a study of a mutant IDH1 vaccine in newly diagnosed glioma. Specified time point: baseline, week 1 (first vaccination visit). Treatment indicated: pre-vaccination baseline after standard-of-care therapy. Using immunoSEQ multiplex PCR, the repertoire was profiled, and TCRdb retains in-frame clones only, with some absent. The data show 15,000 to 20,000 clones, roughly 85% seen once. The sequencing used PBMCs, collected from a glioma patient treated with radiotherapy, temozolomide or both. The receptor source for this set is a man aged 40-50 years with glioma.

This CDR3 reads CSVEGPTGDAQYF. In DNA form, the CDR3 reads TGCAGCGTTGAAGGACCAACAGGGGACGCGCAGTACTTC. V gene TRBV29-1 combines with J gene TRBJ2-7; the match to TRBD1 covers 7 bases. Germline V lookup: CDR1 SQVTM, CDR2 ANQGSEA. The CDR3 contains 13 residues. V was pared by 1 base and J by 9 bases, with 9 bases of the junction left unmatched.

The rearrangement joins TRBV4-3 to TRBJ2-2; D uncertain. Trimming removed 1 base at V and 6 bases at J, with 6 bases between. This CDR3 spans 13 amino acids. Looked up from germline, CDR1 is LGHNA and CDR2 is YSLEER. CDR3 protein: CASSQARAGELFF. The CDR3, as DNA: TGCGCCAGCAGCCAAGCCCGGGCCGGGGAGCTGTTTTTT.

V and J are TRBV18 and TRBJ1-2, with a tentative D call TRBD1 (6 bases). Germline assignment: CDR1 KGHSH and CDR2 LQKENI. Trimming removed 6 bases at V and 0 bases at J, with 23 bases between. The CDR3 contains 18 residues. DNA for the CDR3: TGTGCCAGCTCGACGAAACCAGGGAACAGGGTCTCTAACTATGGCTACACCTTC. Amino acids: CASSTKPGNRVSNYGYTF.

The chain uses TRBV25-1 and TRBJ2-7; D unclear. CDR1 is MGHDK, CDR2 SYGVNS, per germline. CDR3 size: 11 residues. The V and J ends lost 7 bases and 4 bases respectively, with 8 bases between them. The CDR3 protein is CASILGYEQYF. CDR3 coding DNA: TGTGCCAGCATCTTGGGTTACGAGCAGTACTTC.

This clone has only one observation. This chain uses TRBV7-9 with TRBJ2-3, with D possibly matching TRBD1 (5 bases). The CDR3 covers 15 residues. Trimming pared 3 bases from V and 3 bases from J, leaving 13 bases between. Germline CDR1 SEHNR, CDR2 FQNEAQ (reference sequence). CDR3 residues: CASSFDSLKTDTQYF. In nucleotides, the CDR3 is TGTGCCAGCAGCTTTGACAGCTTAAAGACAGATACGCAGTATTTT.

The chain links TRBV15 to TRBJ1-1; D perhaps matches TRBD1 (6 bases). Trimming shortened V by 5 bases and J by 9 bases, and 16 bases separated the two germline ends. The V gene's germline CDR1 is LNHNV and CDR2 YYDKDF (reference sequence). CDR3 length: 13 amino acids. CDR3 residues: CATSPGEGGKAFF. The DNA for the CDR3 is TGTGCCACCAGCCCCGGGGAGGGGGGAAAAGCTTTCTTT.

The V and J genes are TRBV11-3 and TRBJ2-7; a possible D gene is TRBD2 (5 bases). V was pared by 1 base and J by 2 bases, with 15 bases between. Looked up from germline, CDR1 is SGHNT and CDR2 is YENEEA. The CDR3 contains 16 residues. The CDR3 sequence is CASSLGEGSGPYEQYV. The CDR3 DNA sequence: TGTGCCAGCAGCTTAGGAGAGGGATCGGGTCCCTACGAGCAGTACGTC.

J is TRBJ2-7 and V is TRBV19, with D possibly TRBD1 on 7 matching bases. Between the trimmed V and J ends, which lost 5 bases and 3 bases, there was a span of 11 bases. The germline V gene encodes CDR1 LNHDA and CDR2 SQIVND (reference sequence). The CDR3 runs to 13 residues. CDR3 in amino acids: CASSAGQSYEQYF. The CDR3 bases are TGTGCCAGTAGTGCGGGACAGAGCTACGAGCAGTACTTC.